This is a list of T cell receptor beta chains from one sample in a study of control samples from healthy donors and cancer patients. The assay was immunoSEQ multiplex PCR, and TCRdb's table has in-frame clones only and misses some. In the table there are about 28,000 clones, 65% to 80% of which are singletons. The sample comprised PBMCs. The receptors were gathered from a man between 60 and 75 years old with head and neck cancer. Each CDR3 is given with its conserved first and last residue. A D gene is named only where the DNA matches it firmly. Part of the rows lack a size; the others show once, few, many or a class for expanded clones.

V gene	clone size	J gene	D gene	CDR3 protein	CDR3 DNA
TRBV18	NA	TRBJ1-2	NA	CASSPRTTDSYGYTF	TGTGCCAGCTCACCAAGGACGACAGACTCCTATGGCTACACCTTC
TRBV19	NA	TRBJ1-2	NA	CASSIDEYLYGYTF	TGTGCCAGTAGTATAGATGAGTACCTCTATGGCTACACCTTC
TRBV5-1	NA	TRBJ1-1	NA	CASSLDSSGSRGSAFF	TGCGCCAGCAGCTTGGATTCTTCAGGGAGTCGAGGGTCGGCTTTCTTT
TRBV6-6	NA	TRBJ2-7	TRBD2	CASSYGLAGGGYEQYF	TGTGCCAGCAGTTACGGGTTAGCGGGAGGAGGTTACGAGCAGTACTTC
TRBV7-2	NA	TRBJ2-7	NA	CASSLPQVRVLSVYEQYF	TGTGCCAGCAGCTTACCACAGGTACGGGTCCTGTCCGTCTACGAGCAGTACTTC
TRBV6-5	NA	TRBJ1-1	NA	CASSYRTIRGNTEAFF	TGTGCCAGCAGTTACAGGACAATTCGGGGGAACACTGAAGCTTTCTTT
TRBV7-8	NA	TRBJ1-2	NA	CASSPGNGGYTF	TGTGCCAGCAGCCCCGGGAATGGTGGCTACACCTTC
TRBV7-2	few	TRBJ2-5	TRBD1	CASSLDRGQETQYF	TGTGCCAGCAGCTTAGACAGGGGCCAAGAGACCCAGTACTTC
TRBV11-2	NA	TRBJ2-2	TRBD2	CASSLEAGRANTGELFF	TGTGCCAGCAGCTTAGAAGCGGGACGGGCGAACACCGGGGAGCTGTTTTTT
TRBV9	NA	TRBJ2-1	TRBD2	CASALVSGSGNEQFF	TGTGCCAGCGCCCTAGTTAGCGGGAGCGGCAATGAGCAGTTCTTC
TRBV28	NA	TRBJ1-2	NA	CASKIRDGTNYGYTF	TGTGCCAGCAAAATCCGAGACGGAACTAACTATGGCTACACCTTC
TRBV14	NA	TRBJ2-2	NA	CASRGGAETTGELFF	TGTGCCAGCAGAGGAGGGGCCGAGACCACCGGGGAGCTGTTTTTT
TRBV19	NA	TRBJ2-6	TRBD1	CASHTGAGSGANVLTF	TGTGCCAGCCATACAGGGGCCGGCTCTGGGGCCAACGTCCTGACTTTC
TRBV12-3/TRBV12-4	once	TRBJ2-7	NA	CASSLQGYEQYF	TGTGCCAGCAGTTTACAGGGGTACGAGCAGTACTTC
TRBV18	NA	TRBJ1-2	NA	CASSPTGTPTYGYTF	TGTGCCAGCTCACCGACCGGGACACCCACCTATGGCTACACCTTC
TRBV27	medium-sized	TRBJ1-3	NA	CASSINFGNTIYF	TGTGCCAGCAGTATAAATTTCGGAAACACCATATATTTT
TRBV7-2	NA	TRBJ2-2	NA	CASSSHLTRVLTGELFF	TGTGCCAGCAGCTCGCACCTAACGCGCGTTTTAACCGGGGAGCTGTTTTTT
TRBV21-1	few	TRBJ1-2	NA	CASSKKTLGQGTIGYTF	TGTGCCAGCAGCAAAAAAACACTGGGACAGGGGACAATTGGCTACACCTTC
TRBV24-1	NA	TRBJ1-1	NA	CATSGGGGTEAFF	TGTGCCACCAGCGGAGGGGGGGGGACTGAAGCTTTCTTT
TRBV7-2	NA	TRBJ1-2	TRBD1	CASSQTGVHGYTF	TGTGCCAGCAGCCAAACAGGGGTCCATGGCTACACCTTC
TRBV28	NA	TRBJ1-5	TRBD1	CASSSEGQGRQPQHF	TGTGCCAGCAGTTCTGAGGGACAGGGCCGACAGCCCCAGCATTTT
TRBV9	NA	TRBJ2-7	NA	CASSVEGVSSGEQYF	TGTGCCAGCAGCGTAGAGGGGGTCAGCTCGGGAGAGCAGTACTTC
TRBV5-1	once	TRBJ2-3	TRBD1	CASSLVPGQGATDTQYF	TGCGCCAGCAGCTTAGTCCCGGGACAGGGGGCCACAGATACGCAGTATTTT
TRBV7-2	once	TRBJ1-6	NA	CASSLLAINSPLHF	TGTGCCAGCAGCTTATTGGCTATCAATTCACCCCTCCACTTT
TRBV5-1	NA	TRBJ2-7	TRBD1	CASSRDRPHEQYF	TGCGCCAGCAGCCGGGACAGGCCCCACGAGCAGTACTTC
TRBV6-5	once	TRBJ2-7	TRBD1	CASSQHRGSYEQYF	TGTGCCAGCAGCCAGCACAGGGGATCCTACGAGCAGTACTTC
TRBV18	NA	TRBJ1-1	NA	CASSDPGLNTEAFF	TGTGCCAGCTCAGATCCGGGATTGAACACTGAAGCTTTCTTT
TRBV2	once	TRBJ1-6	NA	CASSGSADYNSPLHF	TGTGCCAGCAGTGGTTCCGCGGACTATAATTCACCCCTCCACTTT
TRBV5-6	NA	TRBJ1-5	NA	CASSPINF	TGTGCCAGCAGCCCCATCAATTTT
TRBV6-4	once	TRBJ2-5	TRBD2	CASSRERDETQYF	TGTGCCAGCAGCCGGGAGCGGGATGAGACCCAGTACTTC
TRBV5-1	once	TRBJ1-5	TRBD1	CASCRDRGQPQHF	TGCGCCAGCTGCCGGGACAGGGGTCAGCCCCAGCATTTT
TRBV29-1	NA	TRBJ2-3	NA	CSVELRSGFSTDTQYF	TGCAGCGTTGAACTCCGTAGCGGATTCAGCACAGATACGCAGTATTTT
TRBV27	NA	TRBJ2-2	TRBD2	CASSLSGGRVGELFF	TGTGCCAGCAGTTTATCTGGGGGGAGGGTCGGGGAGCTGTTTTTT
TRBV6-6	NA	TRBJ2-3	NA	CASSSATSTADTQYF	TGTGCCAGCAGTTCTGCTACTAGTACTGCCGATACGCAGTATTTT
TRBV5-5	NA	TRBJ1-1	NA	CASSLMGALNTEAFF	TGTGCCAGCAGCTTGATGGGGGCCCTGAACACTGAAGCTTTCTTT
TRBV6-6	once	TRBJ1-2	TRBD1	CASSRRQGRGANYGYTF	TGTGCCAGCAGTCGCCGACAGGGTAGGGGAGCTAACTATGGCTACACCTTC
TRBV7-9	NA	TRBJ2-7	TRBD1	CASSSFQGAYEQYF	TGTGCCAGCAGCTCCTTCCAGGGGGCCTACGAGCAGTACTTC
TRBV29-1	NA	TRBJ2-7	NA	CSAWMGYEQYF	TGCAGCGCCTGGATGGGATACGAGCAGTACTTC
TRBV7-2	NA	TRBJ2-7	TRBD1	CASSSGTGYYEQYF	TGTGCCAGCAGCTCCGGGACAGGGTACTACGAGCAGTACTTC
TRBV5-1	NA	TRBJ2-3	NA	CASSIDADTQYF	TGCGCCAGCAGCATCGACGCAGATACGCAGTATTTT
TRBV27	NA	TRBJ2-2	NA	CASSLAGLGELFF	TGTGCCAGCAGTTTGGCAGGCCTCGGGGAGCTGTTTTTT
TRBV28	few	TRBJ2-3	NA	CASSTPGDSTDTQYF	TGTGCCAGCAGCACCCCTGGAGATAGCACAGATACGCAGTATTTT
TRBV29-1	NA	TRBJ1-2	NA	CSVESADGYTF	TGCAGCGTTGAGAGTGCGGATGGCTACACCTTC
TRBV29-1	NA	TRBJ2-3	NA	CSVDEGIADTQYF	TGCAGCGTTGACGAGGGGATAGCAGATACGCAGTATTTT
TRBV4-2	once	TRBJ2-5	TRBD2	CASSHETSGRGPETQYF	TGTGCCAGCAGCCACGAAACTAGCGGGAGGGGTCCAGAGACCCAGTACTTC
TRBV27	once	TRBJ1-2	TRBD1	CASSTMGQSYGYTF	TGTGCCAGCAGCACCATGGGACAGTCCTATGGCTACACCTTC
TRBV5-1	NA	TRBJ1-1	TRBD1	CASSRWGQGGAEAFF	TGCGCCAGCAGCCGGTGGGGACAGGGGGGCGCTGAAGCTTTCTTT
TRBV28	few	TRBJ2-7	NA	CASSRRGAQAYEQYF	TGTGCCAGCAGCCGACGGGGGGCGCAAGCCTACGAGCAGTACTTC
TRBV5-1	NA	TRBJ1-2	TRBD1	CASSLVEQGLSYTF	TGCGCCAGCAGCTTGGTAGAACAGGGGCTGAGCTACACCTTC
TRBV9	few	TRBJ2-7	NA	CASSPSSKLGYEQYF	TGTGCCAGCAGCCCGTCTAGCAAATTGGGTTACGAGCAGTACTTC
TRBV4-2	NA	TRBJ2-2	TRBD1	CASSRETGGLGTGELFF	TGTGCCAGCAGCCGAGAAACAGGGGGATTGGGCACCGGGGAGCTGTTTTTT
TRBV19	NA	TRBJ1-5	NA	CASSMVPGQPQHF	TGTGCCAGTAGTATGGTACCGGGACAGCCCCAGCATTTT
TRBV28	NA	TRBJ1-2	TRBD1	CASSPGTGRMYYTF	TGTGCCAGCAGTCCAGGGACAGGGAGAATGTACTACACCTTC
TRBV28	NA	TRBJ2-5	NA	CATRYSDSETQYF	TGTGCCACCCGATACTCGGATTCCGAGACCCAGTACTTC
TRBV5-4	NA	TRBJ2-7	NA	CASSRTDSSYEQYF	TGTGCCAGCAGCAGGACAGATAGCTCCTACGAGCAGTACTTC